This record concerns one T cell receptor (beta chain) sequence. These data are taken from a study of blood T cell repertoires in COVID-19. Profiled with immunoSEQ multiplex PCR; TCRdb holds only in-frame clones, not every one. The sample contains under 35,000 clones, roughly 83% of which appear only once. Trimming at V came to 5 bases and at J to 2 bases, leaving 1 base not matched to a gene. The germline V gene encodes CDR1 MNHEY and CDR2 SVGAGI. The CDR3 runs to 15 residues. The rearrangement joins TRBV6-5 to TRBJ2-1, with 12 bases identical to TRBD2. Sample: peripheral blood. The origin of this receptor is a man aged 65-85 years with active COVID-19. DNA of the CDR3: TGTGCCAGCAGTAGGACTAGCGGGGCCTACAATGAGCAGTTCTTC. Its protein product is CASSRTSGAYNEQFF.